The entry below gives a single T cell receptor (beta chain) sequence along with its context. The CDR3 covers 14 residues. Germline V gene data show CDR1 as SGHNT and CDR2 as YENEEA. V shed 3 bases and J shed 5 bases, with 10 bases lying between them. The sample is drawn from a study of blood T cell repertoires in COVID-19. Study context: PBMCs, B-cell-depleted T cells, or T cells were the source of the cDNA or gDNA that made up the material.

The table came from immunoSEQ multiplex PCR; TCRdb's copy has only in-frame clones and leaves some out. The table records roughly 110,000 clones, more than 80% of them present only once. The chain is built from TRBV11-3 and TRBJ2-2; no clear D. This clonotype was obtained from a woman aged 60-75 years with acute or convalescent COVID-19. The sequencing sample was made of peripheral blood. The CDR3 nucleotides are TGTGCCAGCAGCTTCCAATACTTAACCGGGGAGCTGTTTTTT. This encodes CASSFQYLTGELFF.